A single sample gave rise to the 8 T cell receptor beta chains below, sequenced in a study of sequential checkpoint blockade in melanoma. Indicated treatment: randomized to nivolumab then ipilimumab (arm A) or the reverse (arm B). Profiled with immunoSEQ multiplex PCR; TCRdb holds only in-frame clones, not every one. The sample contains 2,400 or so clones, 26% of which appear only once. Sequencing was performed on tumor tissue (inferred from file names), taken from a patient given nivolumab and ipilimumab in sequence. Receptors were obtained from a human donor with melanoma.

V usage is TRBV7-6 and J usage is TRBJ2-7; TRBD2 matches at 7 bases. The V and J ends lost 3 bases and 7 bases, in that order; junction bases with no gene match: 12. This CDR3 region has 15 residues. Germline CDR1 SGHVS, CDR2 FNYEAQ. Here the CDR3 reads CASSFRLGARGEQYF. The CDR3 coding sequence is TGTGCCAGCAGCTTTCGTCTAGGGGCGCGGGGGGAGCAGTACTTC.

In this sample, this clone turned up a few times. CDR3 bases: TGTGCCAGCAGTTACGCGGCCGGGACAGCTAACTATGGCTACACCTTC. This gives the protein CASSYAAGTANYGYTF. The genes are TRBV6-8 and TRBJ1-2, with 7 bases fitting TRBD1. After removal of 2 bases from V and 0 bases from J, the junction contained 6 bases not matched to a gene. The CDR3 is made up of 16 amino acids. CDR1 and CDR2 from the germline V gene are MNHGY and SAAAGT.

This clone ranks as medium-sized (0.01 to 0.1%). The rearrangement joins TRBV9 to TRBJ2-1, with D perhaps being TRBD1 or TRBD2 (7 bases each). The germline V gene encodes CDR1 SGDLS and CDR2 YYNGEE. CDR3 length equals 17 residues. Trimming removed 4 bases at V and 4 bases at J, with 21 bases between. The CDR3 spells CASSLSGTAGKYNEQFF. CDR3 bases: TGTGCCAGCAGCCTATCCGGGACAGCGGGGAAATACAATGAGCAGTTCTTC.

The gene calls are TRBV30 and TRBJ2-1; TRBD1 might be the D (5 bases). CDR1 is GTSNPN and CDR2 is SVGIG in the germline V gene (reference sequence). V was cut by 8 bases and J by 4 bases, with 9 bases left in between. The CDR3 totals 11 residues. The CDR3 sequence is CAAKGYNEQFF. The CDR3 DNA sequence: TGTGCCGCCAAGGGGTACAATGAGCAGTTCTTC.

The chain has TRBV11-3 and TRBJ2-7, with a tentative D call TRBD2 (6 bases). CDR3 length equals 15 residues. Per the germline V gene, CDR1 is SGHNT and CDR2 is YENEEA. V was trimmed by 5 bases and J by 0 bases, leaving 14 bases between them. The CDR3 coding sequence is TGTGCCAGCAGCCGATCTGGGGGGAGCTCCTACGAGCAGTACTTC. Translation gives CASSRSGGSSYEQYF.

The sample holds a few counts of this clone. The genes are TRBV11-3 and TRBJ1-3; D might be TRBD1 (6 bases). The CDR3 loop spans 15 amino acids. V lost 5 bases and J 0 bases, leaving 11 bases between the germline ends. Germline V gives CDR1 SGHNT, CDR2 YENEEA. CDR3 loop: CASSRDTSSGNTIYF. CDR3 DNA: TGTGCCAGCAGCCGGGACACTAGCTCTGGAAACACCATATATTTT.

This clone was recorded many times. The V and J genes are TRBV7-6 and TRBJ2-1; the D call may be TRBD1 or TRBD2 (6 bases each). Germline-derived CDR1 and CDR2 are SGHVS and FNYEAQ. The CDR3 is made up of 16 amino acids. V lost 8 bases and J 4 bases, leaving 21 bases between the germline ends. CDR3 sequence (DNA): TGTGCCAGCCAGACGGGGTCCGGGGGACAATACAATGAGCAGTTCTTC. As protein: CASQTGSGGQYNEQFF.

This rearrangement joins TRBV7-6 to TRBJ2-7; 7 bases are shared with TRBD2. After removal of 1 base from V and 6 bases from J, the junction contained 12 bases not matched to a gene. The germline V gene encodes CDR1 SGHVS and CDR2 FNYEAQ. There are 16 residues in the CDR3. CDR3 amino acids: CASSLGGGRALSEQYF. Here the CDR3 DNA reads TGTGCCAGCAGCTTAGGCGGGGGTCGCGCTTTGAGCGAGCAGTACTTC.